This T cell receptor (beta chain) was obtained from a study of blood T cells in healthy people across ages. Researchers isolated at least 7 million PBMCs per sample. Whole-study findings and limits: Long-lived donors had more naive CD4+ cells and higher diversity than aged donors. The fall in TCR beta diversity per million T cells was roughly linear with age.

With 5 bases clipped from V and 0 bases from J, the junction kept 14 bases outside the gene matches. The germline CDR1 and CDR2 sequences are SGHVS and FQNEAQ. The CDR3 consists of 19 residues. This clonotype was seen a handful of times. The antigen is not known. PCR was performed a second time for roughly 7 to 11 cycles using a sample-barcoded 5' primer and a J-beta primer mix. Template switching added a 12-random-nucleotide identifier to every cDNA molecule. MiXCR was run by TCRdb on the 5' RACE reads, yielding one entry per CDR3 protein. The data hold about 290,000 distinct CDR3 sequences, with roughly 29% observed a single time.

The TCR was taken from an older woman in good health. Sequenced material: blood. The chain carries TRBV7-8 and TRBJ2-2; 8 bases fit TRBD2. The CDR3, as DNA: TGTGCCAGCAGCCGCCCTGCATGGCGGGAGGTCGCGAACACCGGGGAGCTGTTTTTT. Its translation is CASSRPAWREVANTGELFF.